The clone carrying this T cell receptor (beta chain) has more than one count but fewer than ten. Its matching antigen is unknown. This sample stems from a study of cytomegalovirus exposure and HLA in healthy donors. General study points: The majority of TCR sequences were rare, yet some public TCRs appeared in many donors. Accounts indicate the classifier identified cytomegalovirus status with strong specificity and sensitivity. One later analysis, an examination of the 90 to 150 validation repertoires, found that first-cohort TCR clusters tended to co-occur in them. The study designated fewer than 200 TCR beta chains cytomegalovirus-associated.

TCRdb keeps only in-frame clones here, not all; method: immunoSEQ multiplex PCR. The sample includes fewer than 200,000 clones, about 90% of them seen just once. This sequence was found in a woman between 18 and 29 years old in good health and CMV-seropositive. What was sequenced was PBMCs.

CDR3 nucleotide sequence: TGTGCCAGCAGGGAGACAGGGAGGAGCACAGATACGCAGTATTTT. Residues: CASRETGRSTDTQYF. The rearrangement uses TRBV11-1 and TRBJ2-3; tentative D call: TRBD1 (7 bases). V lost 6 bases, J lost 0 bases, and 13 bases lay in between. CDR3 length equals 15 residues. The V gene's germline CDR1 is SGHAT and CDR2 FQDESV (reference sequence).